The 7 T cell receptor beta chains reported below all come from one sample, sequenced in a study of blood T cells in healthy people across ages (dated by TCRdb to between 2015 and 2017). Receptor libraries were prepared by 5' RACE. Data came from an Illumina HiSeq 2500. The second PCR ran for roughly 7 to 11 cycles and used a J-beta primer mix along with a sample-barcoded 5' primer. TCRdb trimmed the raw reads at Q25, called clones with MiXCR and kept productive beta chains. Identical CDR3 proteins give one entry, which carries the most common genes and DNA. The sample records roughly 1,000,000 distinct CDR3 sequences, under 30% of which are singletons. Around 0.75% of the sample is in the top ten clones. The sample was also reused in another study, on T cells of mothers and their children.

The sequenced sample was blood. These receptors were taken from a girl aged 2-10 years in good health.

The chain carries TRBV20-1 and TRBJ2-7, with TRBD2 as a possible D gene (5 bases). Trimming stripped 0 bases from V and 4 bases from J, with 31 bases between. The CDR3 loop spans 20 amino acids. Germline values: CDR1 DFQATT, CDR2 SNEGSKA (reference sequence). For the CDR3, the DNA is TGCAGTGCTAGAGATCCCTATTGCACGTCCGGGATCAAAATCGAGTACGAGCAGTACTTC. Its protein is CSARDPYCTSGIKIEYEQYF.

This chain links TRBV29-1 with TRBJ2-1; D unresolved. Trimming took off 6 bases at V and 4 bases at J, with 16 bases between the two ends. The CDR3 spans 14 residues. Looked up from germline, CDR1 is SQVTM and CDR2 is ANQGSEA. Here the CDR3 DNA reads TGCAGCGTCGATAGAAGGCTAGAGTACAATGAGCAGTTCTTC. It yields the protein CSVDRRLEYNEQFF.

V and J are TRBV20-1 and TRBJ2-1; D is undetermined. The germline gives CDR1 DFQATT, CDR2 SNEGSKA (reference sequence). Trimming stripped 1 base from V and 6 bases from J, with 7 bases between. The CDR3 consists of 12 residues. This CDR3 reads CSARVGPNEQFF. CDR3 nucleotide sequence: TGCAGTGCTAGAGTAGGTCCCAATGAGCAGTTCTTC.

The genes are TRBV18 and TRBJ1-5, with D perhaps TRBD1 (5 bases). Deletions cut 6 bases from V and 2 bases from J, with 11 bases between. Germline CDR1 reads KGHSH; CDR2 reads LQKENI. The CDR3 covers 14 residues. CDR3 protein: CASSPTVGNQPQHF. In nucleotides, the CDR3 is TGTGCCAGCTCGCCGACAGTCGGCAATCAGCCCCAGCATTTT.

This clonotype was seen only a few times. The J gene is TRBJ2-5, the V gene TRBV4-1; D is perhaps TRBD2 (5 bases). The DNA end is more similar to TRBJ2-1, so the J call may be wrong. CDR1 is MGHRA, CDR2 YSYEKL, per germline. The length of the CDR3 is 16 residues. CDR3 nucleotides: TGCGCCAGCAGCCAAGAACCGGGTCGGGGTATCAATGAGCAGTTCTTC. This sequence encodes CASSQEPGRGINEQFF.

This clonotype was counted a few times. J is TRBJ1-4 and V is TRBV7-9; TRBD1 might be the D (6 bases). CDR1 is SEHNR and CDR2 is FQNEAQ in the germline V gene (reference sequence). This CDR3 is 14 amino acids long. V lost 5 bases to trimming and J lost 7 bases, with 14 bases between them. CDR3 region: CASSGTGMGEKLFF. CDR3 in DNA: TGTGCCAGCAGCGGCACAGGGATGGGTGAAAAACTGTTTTTT.

This sequence joins TRBV3-1 and TRBJ2-4; 12 positions match TRBD2. V lost 0 bases, J lost 9 bases, and 0 bases stayed unmatched. The CDR3 contains 14 residues. Germline assignment: CDR1 LGHDT and CDR2 YNNKEL (reference sequence). The CDR3 spells CASSQELAGGIQYF. The CDR3 DNA follows: TGTGCCAGCAGCCAAGAACTAGCGGGAGGCATTCAGTACTTC.